This is a list of T cell receptor beta chains from one sample in a study of beta chain features in type 1 diabetes. TCRdb's copy holds only in-frame clones and misses some; the assay was immunoSEQ multiplex PCR. The table records about 150,000 clones, approximately 8.8% of them present only once. Sequenced: central memory CD4+ T cells from blood. These receptors were taken from a woman aged 30 to 39 with type 1 diabetes. CDR3s include the opening cysteine and the closing phenylalanine or tryptophan.

>TRBV4-1
CASSQANRAGAGYTF
>TRBV28
CASRQDNVSGKLFF
>TRBV27
CASSLLGTSGITPNEQYF
>TRBV13
CASSVSHGGASGNTIYF
>TRBV13
CASSLARNIQYF
>TRBV10-3
CAISENTGAEQYF
>TRBV6-5
CASSRTGRYGQPQHF
>TRBV5-1
CASSLQQGLGETQYF
>TRBV18
CASSPRYSTNEQFF
>TRBV4-1
CASSRVSRADYGYTF
>TRBV5-6
CASSPDSRVEAFF
>TRBV28
CASSSSDIQYF
>TRBV9
CASSVLGDGYRYNEQFF
>TRBV7-9
CASSATSGADEQFF
>TRBV11-2
CASSDPGTTYEQYF
>TRBV12-5
CASGSDNEQFF
>TRBV5-6
CASSSVDRGSTEAFF
>TRBV19
CASSKDRRHYGYTF
>TRBV19
CASSTRRLAGAETQYF
>TRBV29-1
CSVGETYEQYF
>TRBV9
CASSPTLAGGGEQYF
>TRBV27
CASSTRQDPFYGYTF
>TRBV5-1
CASSLLAGGPTYNNEQFF
>TRBV4-1
CASSQDLSSGSLLFF
>TRBV28
CASSFGSGSYEQYF
>TRBV7-3
CASSQDRRYGYTF
>TRBV11-3
CASSYLVSSGELFF
>TRBV6-5
CASSSSLGGDTQYF
>TRBV28
CASSLQKAGTYGYTF